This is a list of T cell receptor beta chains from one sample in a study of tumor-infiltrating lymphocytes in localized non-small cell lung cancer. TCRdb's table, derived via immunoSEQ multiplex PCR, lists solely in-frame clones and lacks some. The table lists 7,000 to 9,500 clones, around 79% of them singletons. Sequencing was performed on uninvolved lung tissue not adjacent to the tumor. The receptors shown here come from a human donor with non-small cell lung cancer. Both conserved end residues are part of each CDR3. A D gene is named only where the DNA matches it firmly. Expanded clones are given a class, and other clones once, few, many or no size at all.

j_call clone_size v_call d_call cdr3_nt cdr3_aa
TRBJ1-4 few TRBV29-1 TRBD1 TGCAGTGTATCCGGGACAGGGGAAAAACTGTTTTTT CSVSGTGEKLFF
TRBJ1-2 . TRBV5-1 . TGCGCCAGCAGCTTGGGTGGACAGCCCTCTGATGGCTACACCTTC CASSLGGQPSDGYTF
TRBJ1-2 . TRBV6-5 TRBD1 TGTGCCAGCAGACGAGCAGGGGGCTGGTATGGCTACACCTTC CASRRAGGWYGYTF
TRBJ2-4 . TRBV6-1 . TGTGCCAGCAGTGAACAGCCCAGATTAGCCAAAAACATTCAGTACTTC CASSEQPRLAKNIQYF
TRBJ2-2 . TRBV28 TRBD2 TGTGCCAGCAGTTTCGGAGTCGGACTAGCGGCGAACACCAGGGAGCTGTTTTTT CASSFGVGLAANTRELFF
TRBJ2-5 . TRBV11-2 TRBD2 TGTGCCAGCAGCTTAGGAACTAGCGTCCAAGAGACCCAGTACTTC CASSLGTSVQETQYF
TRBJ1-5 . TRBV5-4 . TGTGCCAGCAGCTTGGGGCTAGAGAGCAATCAGCCCCAGCATTTT CASSLGLESNQPQHF
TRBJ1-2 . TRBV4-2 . TGTGCCAGCAGCCGGTCCGGTGGGGGCTACGAAGGCTACACCTTC CASSRSGGGYEGYTF
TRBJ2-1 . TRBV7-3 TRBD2 TGTGCCAGCAGCTTAACTAGCGGGATGGGCAATGAGCAGTTCTTC CASSLTSGMGNEQFF
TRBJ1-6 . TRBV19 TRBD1 TGTGCCAGTAGTCTAGGGGGCAAAAATTCACCCCTCCACTTT CASSLGGKNSPLHF
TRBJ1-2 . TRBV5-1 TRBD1 TGCGCCAGCAGACTGGATGCGGGACAGATCTATGGCTACACCTTC CASRLDAGQIYGYTF
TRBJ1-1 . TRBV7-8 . TGTGCCAGCAGCTTGGTTAGGGCGGCTGAAGCTTTCTTT CASSLVRAAEAFF
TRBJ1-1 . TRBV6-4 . TGTGCCAGCAGTGCTGGGGCGCGCACTGAAGCTTTCTTT CASSAGARTEAFF
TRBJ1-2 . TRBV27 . TGTGCCAGGACACAATTATATGGCTACACCTTC CARTQLYGYTF
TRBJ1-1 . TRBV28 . TGTGCCTCCCTGGCCCAACAAGACCCTGAAGCTTTCTTT CASLAQQDPEAFF
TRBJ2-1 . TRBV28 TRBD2 TGTGCCAGCAGTACGGCGGGAGGGGGCAATGAGCAGTTCTTC CASSTAGGGNEQFF
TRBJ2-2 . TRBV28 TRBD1 TGTGCCAGCAGTTTACCCCGACAGGGAATCGGGGAGCTGTTTTTT CASSLPRQGIGELFF
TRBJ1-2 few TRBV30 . TGTGCCTGGAGTGTAAAAGGCACAGTCTATGGCTACACCTTC CAWSVKGTVYGYTF
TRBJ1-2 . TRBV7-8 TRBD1 TGTGCCAGCAGTTTTGGGACAGGGCGAGAAGGCTACACCTTC CASSFGTGREGYTF
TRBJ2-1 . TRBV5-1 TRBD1 TGCGCCAGCAGCTGGGGACAGGGGGAGGGCTACAATGAGCAGTTCTTC CASSWGQGEGYNEQFF
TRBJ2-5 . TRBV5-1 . TGCGCCACCGAAACCGGGACTGGACAAGAGACCCAGTACTTC CATETGTGQETQYF
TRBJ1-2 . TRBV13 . TGTGCCAGCATCTTACCCCCCGGGGTAAGAATCTATGGCTACACCTTC CASILPPGVRIYGYTF
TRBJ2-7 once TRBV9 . TGTGCCAGCAGTCTTGGGGGGAACGAGCAGTACTTC CASSLGGNEQYF
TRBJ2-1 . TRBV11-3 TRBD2 TGTGCCAGCAGCCTAGCGGCCTCCTACAATGAGCAGTTCTTC CASSLAASYNEQFF
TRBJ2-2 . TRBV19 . TGTGCCAGTAGTATCTTCGGGTCAGGGCCTTTCACCGGGGAGCTGTTTTTT CASSIFGSGPFTGELFF
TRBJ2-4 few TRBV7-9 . TGTGCCAGCAGCTCAGCTCTCGGGGTGAGGAACATTCAGTACTTC CASSSALGVRNIQYF
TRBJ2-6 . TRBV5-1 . TGCGCCAGCAGCTTGGCCGAAGGCAACTCTGGGGCCAACGTCCTGACTTTC CASSLAEGNSGANVLTF
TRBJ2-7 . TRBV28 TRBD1 TGTGCCAGCAGTGGCTCCAGGGGGAACTACGAGCAGTACTTC CASSGSRGNYEQYF
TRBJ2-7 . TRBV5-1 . TGCGCCAGCAGCTTGGATGGAGATCCCGACGAGCAGTACTTC CASSLDGDPDEQYF
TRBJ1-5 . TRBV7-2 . TGTGCCAGCAGCTTAGCGGGCAGGGGTAGCCAGCCCCAGCATTTT CASSLAGRGSQPQHF
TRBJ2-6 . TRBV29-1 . TGCAGCGTTGAAATCGGCCTAAGCTCTGGGGCCAACGTCCTGACTTTC CSVEIGLSSGANVLTF
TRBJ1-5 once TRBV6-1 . TGTGCCAGCAGACTCAGTGGCGATAGCAATCAGCCCCAGCATTTT CASRLSGDSNQPQHF
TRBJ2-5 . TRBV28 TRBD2 TGTGCCAGCAAGACTAGCGGGAGGGGGGCAGAGACCCAGTACTTC CASKTSGRGAETQYF
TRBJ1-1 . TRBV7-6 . TGTGCCAGCAGCCAAGAGGGACCGCAGAACACTGAAGCTTTCTTT CASSQEGPQNTEAFF
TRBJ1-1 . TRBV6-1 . TGTGCCAGCAGTCGCCCGGACAGTATGGGTGAAGCTTTCTTT CASSRPDSMGEAFF
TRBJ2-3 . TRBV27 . TGTGCCAGCAGTAACAAATACACAGATACGCAGTATTTT CASSNKYTDTQYF
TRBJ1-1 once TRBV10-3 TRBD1 TGTGCCATCAGAACCGGGACAGGGAACACTGAAGCTTTCTTT CAIRTGTGNTEAFF
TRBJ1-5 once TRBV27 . TGTGCCAGCAGTGAACAGGGCCGACAGCCCCAGCATTTT CASSEQGRQPQHF
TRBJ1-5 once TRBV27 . TGTGCCAGCAAGGCCGGACATAGCAATCAGCCCCAGCATTTT CASKAGHSNQPQHF